Given below is one TCR beta chain in context. Trimming left V 1 base short and J 0 bases short, with 9 bases between. Germline V gene data show CDR1 as LGHNA and CDR2 as YNFKEQ. This CDR3 spans 15 amino acids. Preparation of the TCRbeta library was carried out with unique molecular identifiers. TCRdb re-derived calls from the PCR reads in MiXCR, one entry per CDR3 protein. The sample consists of 800,000 to 1,000,000 distinct CDR3 sequences, about 29% of them appearing once. The data originate from a study of T-cell reconstitution after alpha-beta-depleted transplantation in children. This material consisted of PBMCs, mostly from graft donor cells, taken 360 days after TCRalphabeta/CD19-depleted stem cell transplant. The chain employs TRBV4-2 and TRBJ2-5, with a possible D match to TRBD2 (6 bases). The TCR was taken from a boy younger than two who had a stem cell transplant for SCID, so the T cells may come from the graft donor. The CDR3 here is CASSQGRGNQETQYF. In nucleotides, the CDR3 is TGTGCCAGCAGCCAAGGGCGGGGTAACCAAGAGACCCAGTACTTC.